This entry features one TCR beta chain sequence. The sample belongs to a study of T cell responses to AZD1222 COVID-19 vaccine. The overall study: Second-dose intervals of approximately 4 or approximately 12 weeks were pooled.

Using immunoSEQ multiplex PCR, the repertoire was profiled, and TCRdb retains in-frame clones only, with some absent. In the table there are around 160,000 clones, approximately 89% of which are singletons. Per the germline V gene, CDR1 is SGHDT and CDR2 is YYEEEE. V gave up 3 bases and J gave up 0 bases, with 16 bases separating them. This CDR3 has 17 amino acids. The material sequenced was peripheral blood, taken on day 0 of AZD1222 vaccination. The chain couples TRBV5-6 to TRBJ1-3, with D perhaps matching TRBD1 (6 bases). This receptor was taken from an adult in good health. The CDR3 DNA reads TGTGCCAGCAGCTGGGCAGGGGTCCGGACCTCTGGAAACACCATATATTTT. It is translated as CASSWAGVRTSGNTIYF.